Presented here are 5 T cell receptor beta chains from one specimen sequenced in a study of control samples from healthy donors and cancer patients (dated by TCRdb to the early 2020s). Library preparation used the immunoSEQ multiplex PCR assay. TCRdb obtained this table from immuneACCESS and retained in-frame rearrangements with V and J assigned. These tables miss some clones; where compared with another copy, unresolved V genes account for less than half of the shortfall, and the remainder is unexplained. The sample contains some 40,000 clones, 80% to 90% of them found a single time. The top ten hold about a fifth of the sample. The sample comprised PBMCs. Receptors originate from a woman aged 55-69 years with lung cancer.

The genes are TRBV5-5 and TRBJ1-2, with D perhaps matching TRBD1 (5 bases). V dropped 7 bases and J dropped 1 base, with 14 bases sitting between them. Germline V CDR1 and CDR2: SGHKS, YYEKEE (reference sequence). The CDR3 totals 14 residues. The CDR3 region is CASWSGTYNYGYTF. The CDR3 DNA reads as TGTGCCAGCTGGTCGGGGACTTATAACTATGGCTACACCTTC.

CDR3 sequence reads: CASQGVYEQYF. In DNA form, the CDR3 reads TGTGCCAGCCAAGGGGTCTACGAGCAGTACTTC. The chain employs TRBV11-2 and TRBJ2-7; a possible D gene is TRBD1 (5 bases). Between the trimmed V and J ends, which lost 8 bases and 3 bases, there was a span of 8 bases. The CDR3 is made up of 11 amino acids. The germline CDR1 and CDR2 sequences are SGHAT and FQNNGV.

The chain couples TRBV3-1 (or the pseudogene TRBV3-2) to TRBJ1-3; perhaps TRBD1 as D (5 bases). CDR1 is LGHDT, CDR2 YNNKEL, per germline (reference sequence). Trimming took off 2 bases at V and 0 bases at J, with 23 bases between the two ends. CDR3 size: 20 residues. For the CDR3, the DNA is TGTGCCAGCAGCCAAAATCGTTTCAGGACACTTCACTACTCTGGAAACACCATATATTTT. It is translated as CASSQNRFRTLHYSGNTIYF.

The rearrangement uses TRBV4-1 and TRBJ1-2, with no clear D. CDR3 length equals 15 residues. Trimming took 0 bases from V and 3 from J, leaving 11 bases between them. Germline values: CDR1 MGHRA, CDR2 YSYEKL. As DNA, the CDR3 is TGCGCCAGCAGCCAAGACAAGGACGGTTACTATGGCTACACCTTC. It codes for CASSQDKDGYYGYTF.

The V call is TRBV30, the J call TRBJ1-3, with D possibly being TRBD1 (5 bases). The V end was cut by 5 bases, the J end by 0 bases, with 8 bases between. Germline assignment: CDR1 GTSNPN and CDR2 SVGIG (reference sequence). This CDR3 comprises 13 residues. CDR3 nucleotide sequence: TGTGCCTGGCAAAGGGGCTCTGGAAACACCATATATTTT. This gives the protein CAWQRGSGNTIYF.